This entry is about one T cell receptor beta chain. The antigen remains undetermined. Collection occurred without any documented infections or immune events in donors. Assay: immunoSEQ multiplex PCR; the TCRdb copy retains only in-frame clones and omits some. The profile shows just over 90,000 clones, almost 90% of them singletons. Trimming took 3 bases from V and 1 from J, leaving 9 bases between them. CDR3 length equals 14 residues. The germline V gene has CDR1 KGHSH and CDR2 LQKENI. This sample is drawn from a study of identifying expanded T cells in peripheral blood. Overall study results and limits: Variance in clone template counts between two-week samples significantly increased with total template count across all healthy donors. Over about two and four weeks, about 15 and 19 clones changed, versus 1.2 between replicates.

This TCR was sampled from a person between 18 and 69 years old in good health. Sequenced material: blood. V and J are TRBV18 and TRBJ1-1; possible D gene TRBD1, 5 bases. CDR3 sequence: CASSPVQGNTEAFF. The CDR3 nucleotides are TGTGCCAGCTCACCGGTTCAGGGGAACACTGAAGCTTTCTTT. Supplemented by reference TRBV18 and TRBJ1-1, the full variable domain reads NAGVMQNPRHLVRRRGQEARLRCSPMKGHSHVYWYRQLPEEGLKFMVYLQKENIIDESGMPKERFSAEFPKEGPSILRIQQVVRGDSAAYFCASSPVQGNTEAFFGQGTRLTVV.